The rows below give T cell receptor beta chains drawn from one sample of a study of OX40 agonist ivuxolimab in advanced cancers. Produced via immunoSEQ multiplex PCR; TCRdb's table is partial and in-frame only. The repertoire has tens of thousands of clones, about 85% of them found once; the top ten carry about 1.8%. Sequenced here: CD4+ or CD8+ T cells sorted from blood, sampled in a trial of the OX40 agonist ivuxolimab. These receptors were taken from an adult with an advanced solid tumor such as melanoma, head and neck, liver or kidney cancer. CDR3s include the opening cysteine and the closing phenylalanine or tryptophan. A D gene is named only where the DNA matches it firmly. Clone size is shown for a subset of rows, as once, few, many or a class of expanded clone.

v_call: TRBV19; d_call: TRBD1; j_call: TRBJ2-7; clone_size: NA; cdr3_nt: TGTGCCAGTAGTCGGGACAGGGAAGGAGGACAGTACTTC; cdr3_aa: CASSRDREGGQYF
v_call: TRBV27; d_call: NA; j_call: TRBJ1-4; clone_size: NA; cdr3_nt: TGTGCCAGCAGCGACCCGGGACGGGCTAATGAAAAACTGTTTTTT; cdr3_aa: CASSDPGRANEKLFF
v_call: TRBV19; d_call: NA; j_call: TRBJ2-2; clone_size: NA; cdr3_nt: TGTGCCAGTAGTATAGACCTAGGGTTGGGATCGAGCACCGGGGAGCTGTTTTTT; cdr3_aa: CASSIDLGLGSSTGELFF
v_call: TRBV6-5; d_call: NA; j_call: TRBJ2-7; clone_size: NA; cdr3_nt: TGTGCCAGCAGCCGTAGTCCGGTGGGCGAGCAGTACTTC; cdr3_aa: CASSRSPVGEQYF
v_call: TRBV7-2; d_call: NA; j_call: TRBJ1-1; clone_size: NA; cdr3_nt: TGTGCCAGCAGCTTAGGGGTAGCCACTGAAGCTTTCTTT; cdr3_aa: CASSLGVATEAFF
v_call: TRBV28; d_call: NA; j_call: TRBJ2-7; clone_size: once; cdr3_nt: TGTGCCAGCAGGGCTAACTACGAGCAGTACTTC; cdr3_aa: CASRANYEQYF
v_call: TRBV5-6; d_call: TRBD2; j_call: TRBJ2-3; clone_size: NA; cdr3_nt: TGTGCCAGCAGCTTGGTAGATCCAGCGGGAGCGGATACGCAGTATTTT; cdr3_aa: CASSLVDPAGADTQYF
v_call: TRBV19; d_call: TRBD2; j_call: TRBJ2-2; clone_size: once; cdr3_nt: TGTGCCAGTAGTCCCCTTTCGACTAGCGGGAGTTATTACACCGGGGAGCTGTTTTTT; cdr3_aa: CASSPLSTSGSYYTGELFF
v_call: TRBV28; d_call: TRBD1; j_call: TRBJ2-7; clone_size: NA; cdr3_nt: TGTGCCAGCAGTTTGGTAGACAGGGGGCGCGAGCAGTACTTC; cdr3_aa: CASSLVDRGREQYF
v_call: TRBV2; d_call: NA; j_call: TRBJ1-5; clone_size: NA; cdr3_nt: TGTGCCAGCAGTGAAACGTCGCCAGGTTCAGCCCAGCCCCAGCATTTT; cdr3_aa: CASSETSPGSAQPQHF
v_call: TRBV4-3; d_call: NA; j_call: TRBJ1-1; clone_size: NA; cdr3_nt: TGCGCCAGCAGCCCTGAGGGGGGCGGTTGGACTGAAGCTTTCTTT; cdr3_aa: CASSPEGGGWTEAFF
v_call: TRBV5-1; d_call: TRBD2; j_call: TRBJ2-1; clone_size: NA; cdr3_nt: TGCGCCAGCAGCGGCGGACTAGCGGGAGGGTCTAGCTCCTACAATGAGCAGTTCTTC; cdr3_aa: CASSGGLAGGSSSYNEQFF
v_call: TRBV5-1; d_call: NA; j_call: TRBJ1-1; clone_size: NA; cdr3_nt: TGCGCCAGCAGCCTCAGAGGGGGAACTGAAGCTTTCTTT; cdr3_aa: CASSLRGGTEAFF
v_call: TRBV28; d_call: TRBD2; j_call: TRBJ2-2; clone_size: NA; cdr3_nt: TGTGCCAGCAGCGGCGGCGGGAGGAAGCTAAACACCGGGGAGCTGTTTTTT; cdr3_aa: CASSGGGRKLNTGELFF
v_call: TRBV7-8; d_call: NA; j_call: TRBJ1-1; clone_size: NA; cdr3_nt: TGTGCCAGCAGCTTATGGCGGTCAGCTTCTTTCATGAACACTGAAGCTTTCTTT; cdr3_aa: CASSLWRSASFMNTEAFF
v_call: TRBV5-4; d_call: TRBD2; j_call: TRBJ2-2; clone_size: NA; cdr3_nt: TGTGCCAGCAGCCCCGGACTAGCGAGGGCCGCCGGGGAGCTGTTTTTT; cdr3_aa: CASSPGLARAAGELFF
v_call: TRBV20-1; d_call: NA; j_call: TRBJ2-5; clone_size: NA; cdr3_nt: TGCAGTGCTAGTCTGGAGACCCAGTACTTC; cdr3_aa: CSASLETQYF
v_call: TRBV30; d_call: NA; j_call: TRBJ1-4; clone_size: NA; cdr3_nt: TGTGCCTGGAGTGTAGGGGGGGATGGAGAAAAACTGTTTTTT; cdr3_aa: CAWSVGGDGEKLFF
v_call: TRBV21-1; d_call: NA; j_call: TRBJ2-7; clone_size: NA; cdr3_nt: TGTGCCAGCAGCAATAGCGGGAGCATCGACGAGCAGTACTTC; cdr3_aa: CASSNSGSIDEQYF
v_call: TRBV2; d_call: NA; j_call: TRBJ2-7; clone_size: NA; cdr3_nt: TGTGCCAGCAGTGTGGGGACCCAGCCTACGGGTGAGCAGTACTTC; cdr3_aa: CASSVGTQPTGEQYF
v_call: TRBV11-1; d_call: TRBD1; j_call: TRBJ2-5; clone_size: NA; cdr3_nt: TGTGCCAGCAGCCCCCGGGACAGGGTACAAGAGACCCAGTACTTC; cdr3_aa: CASSPRDRVQETQYF
v_call: TRBV10-3; d_call: NA; j_call: TRBJ1-3; clone_size: NA; cdr3_nt: TGTGCCATCAGCGCCTCCGCGGGGAAGTTCTCTGGAAACACCATATATTTT; cdr3_aa: CAISASAGKFSGNTIYF
v_call: TRBV11-3; d_call: TRBD2; j_call: TRBJ2-2; clone_size: NA; cdr3_nt: TGTGCCAGCAGCCCCGGGGGGGGGCCCGACACCGGGGAGCTGTTTTTT; cdr3_aa: CASSPGGGPDTGELFF
v_call: TRBV2; d_call: NA; j_call: TRBJ1-2; clone_size: NA; cdr3_nt: TGTGCCAGCAGTGAGGCCATCAGGGTTGGCTACACCTTC; cdr3_aa: CASSEAIRVGYTF
v_call: TRBV30; d_call: NA; j_call: TRBJ1-5; clone_size: NA; cdr3_nt: TGTGCCTGGACAGAGGGGAGTGGTCAGCCCCAGCATTTT; cdr3_aa: CAWTEGSGQPQHF
v_call: TRBV30; d_call: NA; j_call: TRBJ1-4; clone_size: NA; cdr3_nt: TGTGCCTGCCTAGCAACCAACCCGGGACTGGGATGGGAAAAACTGTTTTTT; cdr3_aa: CACLATNPGLGWEKLFF
v_call: TRBV6-1; d_call: NA; j_call: TRBJ1-5; clone_size: NA; cdr3_nt: TGTGCCAGCAGGTCAAGTTGGGCCGAGCTAGGGCCCCAGCATTTT; cdr3_aa: CASRSSWAELGPQHF
v_call: TRBV11-2; d_call: NA; j_call: TRBJ2-1; clone_size: NA; cdr3_nt: TGTGCCAGCAGCTTGATCACTGAGCAGTTCTTC; cdr3_aa: CASSLITEQFF
v_call: TRBV9; d_call: TRBD1; j_call: TRBJ1-5; clone_size: NA; cdr3_nt: TGTGCCAGCAGCGATAGACCGGGACAGCAAGGGGATCAGCCCCAGCATTTT; cdr3_aa: CASSDRPGQQGDQPQHF
v_call: TRBV2; d_call: NA; j_call: TRBJ1-1; clone_size: NA; cdr3_nt: TGTGCCAGCAGTGAAACTATCGGAGGGACTGAAGCTTTCTTT; cdr3_aa: CASSETIGGTEAFF
v_call: TRBV7-9; d_call: NA; j_call: TRBJ2-3; clone_size: few; cdr3_nt: TGTGCCAGCAGCTTAGTGCTGGTTTCAGATACGCAGTATTTT; cdr3_aa: CASSLVLVSDTQYF
v_call: TRBV9; d_call: NA; j_call: TRBJ1-4; clone_size: NA; cdr3_nt: TGTGCCAGCTCCCCGGGCGTTCGGAGTGAAAAACTGTTTTTT; cdr3_aa: CASSPGVRSEKLFF
v_call: TRBV19; d_call: TRBD1; j_call: TRBJ2-7; clone_size: NA; cdr3_nt: TGTGCCAGTAGGGCACAGGGGGTAGGGGCCGAGCAGTACTTC; cdr3_aa: CASRAQGVGAEQYF
v_call: TRBV7-8; d_call: TRBD1; j_call: TRBJ1-2; clone_size: once; cdr3_nt: TGTGCCAGCAGTTCGGGACAGCCATATGGCTACACCTTC; cdr3_aa: CASSSGQPYGYTF
v_call: TRBV4-3; d_call: NA; j_call: TRBJ2-1; clone_size: NA; cdr3_nt: TGCGCCAGCAGCCAAGAACTAGCCGCGGGACGTCATGAGCAGTTCTTC; cdr3_aa: CASSQELAAGRHEQFF
v_call: TRBV9; d_call: NA; j_call: TRBJ1-2; clone_size: once; cdr3_nt: TGTGCCAGCAGCGCCAGGAACCCTATGGGCTACACCTTC; cdr3_aa: CASSARNPMGYTF
v_call: TRBV28; d_call: NA; j_call: TRBJ1-2; clone_size: once; cdr3_nt: TGTGCCAGCAGTCCTATGGGCGAAAACTATGGCTACACCTTC; cdr3_aa: CASSPMGENYGYTF
v_call: TRBV5-1; d_call: NA; j_call: TRBJ2-1; clone_size: NA; cdr3_nt: TGCGCCAGCAGCTTGGACCAGGGGAGGAATGAGCAGTTCTTC; cdr3_aa: CASSLDQGRNEQFF
v_call: TRBV4-1; d_call: NA; j_call: TRBJ2-1; clone_size: NA; cdr3_nt: TGCGCCAGCAGCCCCGGTGCCCAGACCTACAATGAGCAGTTCTTC; cdr3_aa: CASSPGAQTYNEQFF